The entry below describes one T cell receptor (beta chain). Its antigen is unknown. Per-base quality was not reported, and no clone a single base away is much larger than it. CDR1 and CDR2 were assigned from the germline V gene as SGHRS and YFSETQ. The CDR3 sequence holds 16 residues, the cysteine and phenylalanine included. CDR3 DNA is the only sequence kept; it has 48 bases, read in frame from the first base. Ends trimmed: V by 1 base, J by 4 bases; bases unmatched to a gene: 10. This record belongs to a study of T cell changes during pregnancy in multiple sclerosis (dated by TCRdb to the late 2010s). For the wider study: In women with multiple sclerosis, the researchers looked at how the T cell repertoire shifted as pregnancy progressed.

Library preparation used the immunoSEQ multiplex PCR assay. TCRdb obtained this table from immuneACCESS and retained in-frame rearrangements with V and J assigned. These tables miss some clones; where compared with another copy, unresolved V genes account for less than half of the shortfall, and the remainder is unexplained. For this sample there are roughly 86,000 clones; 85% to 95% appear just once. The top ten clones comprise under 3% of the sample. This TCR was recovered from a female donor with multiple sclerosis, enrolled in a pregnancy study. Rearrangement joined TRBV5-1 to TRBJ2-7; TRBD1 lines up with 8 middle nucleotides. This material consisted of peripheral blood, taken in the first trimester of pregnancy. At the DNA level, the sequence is TGCGCCAGCAGCTTGACCATAGGACAGGGAATTTACGAGCAGTACTTC. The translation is CASSLTIGQGIYEQYF.